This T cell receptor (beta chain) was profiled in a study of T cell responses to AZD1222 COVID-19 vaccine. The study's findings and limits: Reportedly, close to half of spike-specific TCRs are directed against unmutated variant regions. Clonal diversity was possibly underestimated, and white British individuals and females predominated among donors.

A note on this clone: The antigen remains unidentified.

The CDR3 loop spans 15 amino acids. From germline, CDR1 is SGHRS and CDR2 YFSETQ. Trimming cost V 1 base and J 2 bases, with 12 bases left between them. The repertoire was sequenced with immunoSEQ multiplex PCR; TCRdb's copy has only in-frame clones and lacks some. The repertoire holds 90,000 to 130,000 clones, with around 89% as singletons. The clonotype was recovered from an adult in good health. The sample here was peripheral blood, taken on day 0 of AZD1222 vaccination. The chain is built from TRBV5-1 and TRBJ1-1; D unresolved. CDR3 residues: CASSLQPEINTEAFF. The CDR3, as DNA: TGCGCCAGCAGCTTGCAACCAGAGATCAACACTGAAGCTTTCTTT. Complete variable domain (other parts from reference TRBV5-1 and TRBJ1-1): KAGVTQTPRYLIKTRGQQVTLSCSPISGHRSVSWYQQTPGQGLQFLFEYFSETQRNKGNFPGRFSGRQFSNSRSEMNVSTLELGDSALYLCASSLQPEINTEAFFGQGTRLTVV.